This T cell receptor beta chain was found in a study of radiotherapy plus CTLA-4 blockade in lung cancer. Study background: Among all patients, approximately 18% showed objective responses, while roughly 30% had disease control.

Trimming left V 3 bases short and J 0 bases short, with 12 bases between. Germline V gives CDR1 SGHRS, CDR2 YFSETQ. The length of the CDR3 is 16 residues. This table comes from immunoSEQ multiplex PCR, and its TCRdb copy is limited to in-frame clones, with some not included. The table includes about 26,000 clones, roughly 79% detected once. V usage is TRBV5-1 and J usage is TRBJ2-2; no reliable D call. The sequenced sample was peripheral blood, obtained from a patient treated with radiotherapy plus ipilimumab. This TCR was sampled from a human donor with non-small cell lung cancer that progressed on radiotherapy plus ipilimumab. This CDR3 is CASSYDRSSNTGELFF. CDR3 nucleotides: TGCGCCAGCAGCTACGATAGATCCTCGAACACCGGGGAGCTGTTTTTT.